This T cell receptor (beta chain) was captured by sequencing in a study of blood T cell repertoires in COVID-19. Whole-study context: PBMCs, B-cell-depleted T cells, or T cells provided the cDNA or gDNA that made up the material.

Original analysis: Reference gene primer amplification in the assay estimated nucleated cell counts. TCRdb's copy holds only in-frame clones and misses some; the assay was immunoSEQ multiplex PCR. Clone size and the V and J calls come from that table; the DNA yielded D and trimming. The table records about 160,000 clones, about 86% of them present only once. The V gene end was trimmed by 3 bases and the J gene end by 1 base; junction bases not matched to a gene: 0. This CDR3 has 15 amino acids. From germline, CDR1 is LNHDA and CDR2 SQIVND (reference sequence). The V gene is TRBV19, the J gene TRBJ2-2, with 9 bases that match TRBD2. The sample comprised peripheral blood. This receptor was identified in a man aged 50 or older with active or convalescent COVID-19. DNA of the CDR3: TGTGCCAGTAGTATTAGCGGGAGGAACACCGGGGAGCTGTTTTTT. It specifies CASSISGRNTGELFF.